The clone carrying this T cell receptor beta chain was found many times. Trimming removed 5 bases at V and 0 bases at J, with 8 bases between. This CDR3 region has 14 residues. Germline values: CDR1 MNHNS, CDR2 SASEGT. MiXCR re-clonotyped the PCR reads for TCRdb. The data hold some 64,000 clones, with under 5% observed a single time. This record belongs to a study of metastatic and nonmetastatic thyroid tumors. Thyroid surgery was performed in patients who had received no treatment beforehand. This clonotype was sampled from a female donor with papillary thyroid cancer or a benign thyroid nodule (not recorded which). Some clones in this sample may be carry-over from other donors' samples. This chain links TRBV6-1 with TRBJ1-3; no clear D. Material: blood. Here the CDR3 DNA reads TGTGCCAGCAGTCAGGACGGCTCTGGAAACACCATATATTTT. It encodes CASSQDGSGNTIYF.